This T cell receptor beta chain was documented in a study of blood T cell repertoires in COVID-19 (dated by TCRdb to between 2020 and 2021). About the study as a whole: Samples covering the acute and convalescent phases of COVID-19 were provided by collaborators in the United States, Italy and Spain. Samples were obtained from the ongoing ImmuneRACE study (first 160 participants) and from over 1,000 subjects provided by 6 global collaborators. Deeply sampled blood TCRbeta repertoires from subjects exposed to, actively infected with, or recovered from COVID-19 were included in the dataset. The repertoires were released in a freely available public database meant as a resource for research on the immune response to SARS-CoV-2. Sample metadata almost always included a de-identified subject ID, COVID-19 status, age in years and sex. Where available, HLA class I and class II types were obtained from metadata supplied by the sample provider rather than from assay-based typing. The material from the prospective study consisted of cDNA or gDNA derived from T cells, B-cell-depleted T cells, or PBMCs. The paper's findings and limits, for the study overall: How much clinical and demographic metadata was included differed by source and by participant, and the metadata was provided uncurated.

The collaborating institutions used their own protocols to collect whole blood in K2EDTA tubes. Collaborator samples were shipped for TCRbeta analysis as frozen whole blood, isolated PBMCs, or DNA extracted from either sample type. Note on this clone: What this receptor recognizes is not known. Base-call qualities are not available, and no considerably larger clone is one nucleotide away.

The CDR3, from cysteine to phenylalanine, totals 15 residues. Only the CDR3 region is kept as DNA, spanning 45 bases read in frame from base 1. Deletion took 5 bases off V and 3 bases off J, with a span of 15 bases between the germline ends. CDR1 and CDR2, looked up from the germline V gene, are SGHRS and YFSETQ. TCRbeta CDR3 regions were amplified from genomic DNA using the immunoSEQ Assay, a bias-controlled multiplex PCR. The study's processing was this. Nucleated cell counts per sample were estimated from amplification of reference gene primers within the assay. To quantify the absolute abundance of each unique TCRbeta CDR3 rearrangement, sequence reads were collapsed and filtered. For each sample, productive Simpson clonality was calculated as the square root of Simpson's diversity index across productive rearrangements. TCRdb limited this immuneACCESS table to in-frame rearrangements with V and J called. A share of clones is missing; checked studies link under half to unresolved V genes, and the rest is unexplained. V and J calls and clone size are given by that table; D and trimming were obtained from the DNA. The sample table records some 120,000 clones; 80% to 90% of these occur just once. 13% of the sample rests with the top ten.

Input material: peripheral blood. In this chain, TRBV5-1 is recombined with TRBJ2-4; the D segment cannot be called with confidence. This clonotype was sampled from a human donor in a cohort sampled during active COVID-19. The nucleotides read TGCGCCAGCAGTCGTACTAACGGAGACAAAAACATTCAGTACTTC. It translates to CASSRTNGDKNIQYF.